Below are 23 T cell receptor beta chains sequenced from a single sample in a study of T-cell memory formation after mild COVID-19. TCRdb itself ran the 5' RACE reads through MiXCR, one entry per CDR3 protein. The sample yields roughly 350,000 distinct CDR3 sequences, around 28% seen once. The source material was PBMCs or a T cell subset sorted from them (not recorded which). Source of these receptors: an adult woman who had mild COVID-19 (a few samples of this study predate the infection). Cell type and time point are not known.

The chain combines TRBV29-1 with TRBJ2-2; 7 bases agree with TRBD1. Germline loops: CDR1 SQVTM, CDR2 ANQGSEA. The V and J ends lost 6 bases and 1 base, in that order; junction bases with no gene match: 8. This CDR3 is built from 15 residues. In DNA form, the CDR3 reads TGCAGCGTCGCAGCTCGGGACAGGAACACCGGGGAGCTGTTTTTT. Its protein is CSVAARDRNTGELFF.

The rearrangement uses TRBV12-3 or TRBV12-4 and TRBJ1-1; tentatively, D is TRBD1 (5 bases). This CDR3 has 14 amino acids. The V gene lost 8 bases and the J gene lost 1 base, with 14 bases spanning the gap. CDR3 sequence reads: CASQEQTGNTEAFF. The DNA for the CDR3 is TGTGCCAGCCAAGAGCAAACAGGGAACACTGAAGCTTTCTTT.

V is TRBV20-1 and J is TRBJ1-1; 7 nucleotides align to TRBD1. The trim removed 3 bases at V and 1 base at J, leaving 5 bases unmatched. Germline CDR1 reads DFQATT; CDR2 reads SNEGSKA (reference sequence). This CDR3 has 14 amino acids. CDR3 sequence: CSASVQGENTEAFF. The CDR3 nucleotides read TGCAGTGCTAGCGTTCAGGGGGAGAACACTGAAGCTTTCTTT.

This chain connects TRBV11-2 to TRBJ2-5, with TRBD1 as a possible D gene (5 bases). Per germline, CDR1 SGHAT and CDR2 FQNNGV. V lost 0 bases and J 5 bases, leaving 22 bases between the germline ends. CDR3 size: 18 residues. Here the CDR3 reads CASSLDIWGQGVGETQYF. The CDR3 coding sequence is TGTGCCAGCAGCTTAGATATTTGGGGTCAGGGTGTAGGGGAGACCCAGTACTTC.

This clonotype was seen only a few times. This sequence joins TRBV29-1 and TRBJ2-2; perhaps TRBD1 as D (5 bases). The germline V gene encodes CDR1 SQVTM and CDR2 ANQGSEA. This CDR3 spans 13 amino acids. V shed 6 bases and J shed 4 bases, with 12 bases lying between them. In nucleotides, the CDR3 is TGCAGCGTGTTCAGGGCTTCCACCGGGGAGCTGTTTTTT. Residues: CSVFRASTGELFF.

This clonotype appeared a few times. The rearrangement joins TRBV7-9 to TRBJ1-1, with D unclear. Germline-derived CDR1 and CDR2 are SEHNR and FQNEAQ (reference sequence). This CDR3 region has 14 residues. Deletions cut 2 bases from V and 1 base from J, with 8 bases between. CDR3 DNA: TGTGCCAGCAGCTTATCAATCTCGAACACTGAAGCTTTCTTT. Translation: CASSLSISNTEAFF.

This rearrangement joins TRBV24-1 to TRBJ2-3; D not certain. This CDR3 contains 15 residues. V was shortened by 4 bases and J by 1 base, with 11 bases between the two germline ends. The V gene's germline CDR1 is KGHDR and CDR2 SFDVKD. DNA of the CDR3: TGTGCCACCAGTGACCTTTCCTCTGGCACAGATACGCAGTATTTT. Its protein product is CATSDLSSGTDTQYF.

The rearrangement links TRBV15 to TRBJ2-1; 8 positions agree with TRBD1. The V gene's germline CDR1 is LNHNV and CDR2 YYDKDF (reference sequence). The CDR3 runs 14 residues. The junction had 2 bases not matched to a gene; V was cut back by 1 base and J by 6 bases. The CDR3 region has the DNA TGTGCCACCAGCAGAGGGGGGACAGGCAATGAGCAGTTCTTC. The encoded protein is CATSRGGTGNEQFF.

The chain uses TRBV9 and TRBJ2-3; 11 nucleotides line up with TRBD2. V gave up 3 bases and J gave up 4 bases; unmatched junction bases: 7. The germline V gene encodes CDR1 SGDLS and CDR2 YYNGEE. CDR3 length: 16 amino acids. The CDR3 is CASSGVAGGRADTQYF. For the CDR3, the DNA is TGTGCCAGCAGCGGCGTAGCGGGGGGGCGTGCAGATACGCAGTATTTT.

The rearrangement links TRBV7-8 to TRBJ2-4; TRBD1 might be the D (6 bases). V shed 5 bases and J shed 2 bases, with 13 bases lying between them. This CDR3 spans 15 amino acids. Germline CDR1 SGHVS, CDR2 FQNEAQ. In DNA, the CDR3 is TGTGCCAGCAGCCCTCTCAGGGGAACCAAAAACATTCAGTACTTC. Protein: CASSPLRGTKNIQYF.

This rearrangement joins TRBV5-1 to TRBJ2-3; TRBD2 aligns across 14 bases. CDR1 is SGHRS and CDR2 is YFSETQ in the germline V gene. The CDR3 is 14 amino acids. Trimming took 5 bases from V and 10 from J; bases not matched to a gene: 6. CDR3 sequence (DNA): TGCGCCAGCAGGTCGGGACTAGCGGGAGAGGCGCAGTATTTT. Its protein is CASRSGLAGEAQYF.

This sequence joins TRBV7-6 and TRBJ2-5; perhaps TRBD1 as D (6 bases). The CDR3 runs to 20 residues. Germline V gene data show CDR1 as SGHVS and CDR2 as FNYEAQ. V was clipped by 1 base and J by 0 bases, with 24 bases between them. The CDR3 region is CASSLDHPPANRADQETQYF. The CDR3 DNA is TGTGCCAGCAGCTTAGACCATCCCCCCGCGAACAGGGCCGACCAAGAGACCCAGTACTTC.

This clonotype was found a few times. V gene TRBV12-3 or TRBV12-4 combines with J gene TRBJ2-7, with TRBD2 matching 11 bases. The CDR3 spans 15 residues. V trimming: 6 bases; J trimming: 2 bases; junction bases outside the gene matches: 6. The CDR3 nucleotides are TGTGCCAGCAGCCCAACTAGCGGGAGCCCCTACGAGCAGTACTTC. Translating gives CASSPTSGSPYEQYF.

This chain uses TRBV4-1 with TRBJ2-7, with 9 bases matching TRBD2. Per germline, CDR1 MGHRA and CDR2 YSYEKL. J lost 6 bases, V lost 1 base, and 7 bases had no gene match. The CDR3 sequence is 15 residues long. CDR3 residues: CASSQGGGARVEQYF. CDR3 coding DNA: TGCGCCAGCAGCCAAGGCGGGGGGGCTAGGGTCGAGCAGTACTTC.

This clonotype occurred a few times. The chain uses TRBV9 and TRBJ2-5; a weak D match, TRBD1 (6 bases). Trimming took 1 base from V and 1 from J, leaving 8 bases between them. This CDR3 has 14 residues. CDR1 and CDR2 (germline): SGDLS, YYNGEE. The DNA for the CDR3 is TGTGCCAGCAGCGTAACAGGGATCCAAGAGACCCAGTACTTC. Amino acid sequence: CASSVTGIQETQYF.

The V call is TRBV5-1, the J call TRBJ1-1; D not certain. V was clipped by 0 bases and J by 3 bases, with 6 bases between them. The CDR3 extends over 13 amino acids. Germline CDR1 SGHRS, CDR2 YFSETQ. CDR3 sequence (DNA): TGCGCCAGCAGCTTGGCAGGTTACACTGAAGCTTTCTTT. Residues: CASSLAGYTEAFF.

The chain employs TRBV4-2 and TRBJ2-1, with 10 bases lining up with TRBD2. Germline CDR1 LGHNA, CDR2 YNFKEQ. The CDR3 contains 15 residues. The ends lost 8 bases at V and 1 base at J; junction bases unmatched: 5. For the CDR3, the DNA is TGTGCCAGCTTGAGCGGGGGGGCGTCCTACAATGAGCAGTTCTTC. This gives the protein CASLSGGASYNEQFF.

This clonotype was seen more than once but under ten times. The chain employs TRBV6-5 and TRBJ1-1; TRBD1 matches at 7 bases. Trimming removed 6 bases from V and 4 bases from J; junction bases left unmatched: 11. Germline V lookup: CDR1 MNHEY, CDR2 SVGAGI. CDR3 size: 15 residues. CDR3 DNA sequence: TGTGCCAGCAGCCGTTCCCCGACAGGGTTCACTGAAGCTTTCTTT. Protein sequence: CASSRSPTGFTEAFF.

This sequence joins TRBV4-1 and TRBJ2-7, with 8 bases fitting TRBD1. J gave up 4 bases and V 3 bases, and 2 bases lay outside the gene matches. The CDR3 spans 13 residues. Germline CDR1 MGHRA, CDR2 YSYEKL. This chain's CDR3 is CASSQGDRYEQYF. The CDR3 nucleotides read TGCGCCAGCAGCCAGGGGGACAGGTACGAGCAGTACTTC.

For the CDR3, the DNA is TGTGCCAGCAGCTTCGGGGGTTTTTACAATGAGCAGTTCTTC. Encoded protein: CASSFGGFYNEQFF. The chain links TRBV7-6 to TRBJ2-1; a possible D gene is TRBD2 (6 bases). The CDR3 totals 14 residues. Trimming took off 3 bases at V and 4 bases at J, with 10 bases between the two ends. CDR1 and CDR2 from the germline V gene are SGHVS and FNYEAQ.

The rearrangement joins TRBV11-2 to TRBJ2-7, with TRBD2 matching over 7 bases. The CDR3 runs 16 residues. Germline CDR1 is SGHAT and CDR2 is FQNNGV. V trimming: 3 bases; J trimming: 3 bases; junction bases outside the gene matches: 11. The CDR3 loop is CASSFASQGGSYEQYF. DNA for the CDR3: TGTGCCAGCAGCTTCGCGAGTCAGGGCGGGAGCTACGAGCAGTACTTC.

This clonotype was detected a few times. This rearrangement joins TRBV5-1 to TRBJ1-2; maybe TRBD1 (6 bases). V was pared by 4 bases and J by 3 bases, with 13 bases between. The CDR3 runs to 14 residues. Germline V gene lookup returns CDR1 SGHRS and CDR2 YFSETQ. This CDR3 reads CASSLHRADYGYTF. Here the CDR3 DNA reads TGCGCCAGCAGCCTCCACAGGGCAGACTATGGCTACACCTTC.

CDR3 coding DNA: TGTGCCACCAACAATTGGACAGATACGCAGTATTTT. Translated, it gives CATNNWTDTQYF. The chain combines TRBV15 with TRBJ2-3; D remains unclear. This CDR3 region has 12 residues. V was shortened by 7 bases and J by 3 bases, with 8 bases between the two germline ends. CDR1 and CDR2 (germline): LNHNV, YYDKDF (reference sequence).